These 18 T cell receptor beta chains share one sample of origin, sequenced in a study of patients and donors after allogeneic stem cell transplantation. TCRdb re-derived calls from the RT-PCR reads in MiXCR, one entry per CDR3 protein. The data hold about a million distinct CDR3 sequences, with about a sixth observed a single time. Sequenced material: blood, either unsorted or a sorted T cell fraction (not recorded which). Receptors originate from a human donor who was either an allogeneic HSCT recipient or a stem cell or donor lymphocyte infusion donor (not recorded which). It is not recorded whose cells these are; they may come from a transplant donor.

The chain has TRBV27 and TRBJ2-1, with D hard to call. This CDR3 spans 16 amino acids. Trimming stripped 3 bases from V and 2 bases from J, with 14 bases between. Per the germline V gene, CDR1 is MNHEY and CDR2 is SMNVEV (reference sequence). The CDR3 DNA follows: TGTGCCAGCAGTTTTATGAACTGGGTGGCCTACAATGAGCAGTTCTTC. Residues: CASSFMNWVAYNEQFF.

The chain couples TRBV5-1 to TRBJ1-1; D remains unclear. In germline, CDR1 is SGHRS, CDR2 YFSETQ. This CDR3 comprises 15 residues. Trimming stripped 0 bases from V and 2 bases from J, with 11 bases between. CDR3 in DNA: TGCGCCAGCAGCTTGGATGGTCGGTTCAACACTGAAGCTTTCTTT. It yields the protein CASSLDGRFNTEAFF.

About this clonotype: Since a far larger clone is one base different, this is likely a read error. The chain employs TRBV27 and TRBJ2-5; D is possibly TRBD1 (7 bases). This CDR3 is 13 amino acids long. Per germline, CDR1 MNHEY and CDR2 SMNVEV (reference sequence). V was trimmed by 6 bases and J by 3 bases, leaving 11 bases between them. CDR3 in DNA: TGTGCCAGCAGGGCGGGACAGAAAGAGACCCAGTACTTC. This translates into CASRAGQKETQYF.

This clonotype was recorded a few times. This rearrangement joins TRBV29-1 to TRBJ1-2, with a tentative D call TRBD1 (5 bases). This CDR3 has 12 amino acids. CDR1 and CDR2 (germline): SQVTM, ANQGSEA. V lost 2 bases and J 8 bases, leaving 12 bases between the germline ends. CDR3 loop: CSVERGRWGYTF. CDR3 in DNA: TGCAGCGTTGAACGGGGCCGGTGGGGCTACACCTTC.

The V gene is TRBV2, the J gene TRBJ1-5; TRBD1 matches at 9 bases. CDR3 length equals 17 residues. The junction had 14 bases not matched to a gene; V was cut back by 7 bases and J by 4 bases. Germline-derived CDR1 and CDR2 are SNHLY and FYNNEI. This chain's CDR3 is CASNPQRPGQGNQPQHF. Here the CDR3 DNA reads TGTGCCAGCAATCCCCAAAGACCGGGACAGGGAAATCAGCCCCAGCATTTT.

The chain has TRBV9 and TRBJ2-3, with 15 bases identical to TRBD2. The ends lost 0 bases at V and 6 bases at J; junction bases unmatched: 11. Germline V gives CDR1 SGDLS, CDR2 YYNGEE. This CDR3 is built from 19 residues. The CDR3 DNA follows: TGTGCCAGCAGCGTAGAAGTGGGGACTAGCGGGAGGTTGTCGGATACGCAGTATTTT. This gives the protein CASSVEVGTSGRLSDTQYF.

This clonotype was observed a handful of times. The rearrangement joins TRBV24-1 to TRBJ2-3; either TRBD1 or TRBD2 may supply D (5 bases each). The CDR3 loop spans 15 amino acids. Germline CDR1 and CDR2: KGHDR and SFDVKD. V was cut by 5 bases and J by 0 bases, with 11 bases left in between. The DNA for the CDR3 is TGTGCCACCAGTGCTACCAGGGACAGCACAGATACGCAGTATTTT. It codes for CATSATRDSTDTQYF.

The table lists this clonotype with many counts. In nucleotides, the CDR3 is TGTGCCAGCAGCCAGCCTATCATGGCCGGGAACACTGAAGCTTTCTTT. Protein sequence: CASSQPIMAGNTEAFF. The V call is TRBV4-2, the J call TRBJ1-1; D not certain. V was clipped by 3 bases and J by 1 base, with 15 bases between them. CDR3 length equals 16 residues. CDR1 is LGHNA and CDR2 is YNFKEQ in the germline V gene.

The rearrangement uses TRBV28 and TRBJ1-5; D is unclear. The CDR3 totals 13 residues. Per germline, CDR1 MDHEN and CDR2 SYDVKM. Trimming cost V 7 bases and J 2 bases, with 9 bases left between them. The CDR3 sequence is CASTHLRNQPQHF. The DNA for the CDR3 is TGTGCCAGCACCCACCTGCGCAATCAGCCCCAGCATTTT.

V gene TRBV27 combines with J gene TRBJ2-3; tentative D call: TRBD1 (5 bases). V was clipped by 3 bases and J by 5 bases, with 12 bases between them. CDR3 size: 14 residues. CDR1 is MNHEY and CDR2 is SMNVEV in the germline V gene (reference sequence). The CDR3 reads CASSLEGAEDTQYF. The CDR3 bases are TGTGCCAGCAGTTTGGAAGGGGCCGAAGATACGCAGTATTTT.

This clonotype came up a few times. The gene calls are TRBV3-1 and TRBJ2-1, with D uncertain. The CDR3 runs to 14 residues. CDR1 and CDR2 (germline): LGHDT, YNNKEL (reference sequence). V dropped 4 bases and J dropped 7 bases, with 14 bases sitting between them. This chain's CDR3 is CASSRNPLGNEQFF. Written as DNA, the CDR3 is TGTGCCAGCAGCCGAAACCCCCTAGGGAATGAGCAGTTCTTC.

V gene TRBV15 combines with J gene TRBJ2-2, with 7 bases aligning to TRBD2. The germline gives CDR1 LNHNV, CDR2 YYDKDF (reference sequence). The CDR3 runs 16 residues. V lost 3 bases, J lost 5 bases, and 9 bases stayed unmatched. The CDR3 nucleotides read TGTGCCACCAGCAGGGGAGGGGCCGGAATGACCGGGGAGCTGTTTTTT. This gives the protein CATSRGGAGMTGELFF.

Here the CDR3 DNA reads TGCAGCGGGGGTTACTTGGATTCGAACACTGAAGCTTTCTTT. This translates into CSGGYLDSNTEAFF. The chain employs TRBV29-1 and TRBJ1-1; D uncertain. V was clipped by 7 bases and J by 1 base, with 16 bases between them. The CDR3 totals 14 residues. Germline loops: CDR1 SQVTM, CDR2 ANQGSEA.

The V gene is TRBV6-1, the J gene TRBJ2-1; D is possibly TRBD2 (6 bases). Germline-derived CDR1 and CDR2 are MNHNS and SASEGT. CDR3 length equals 14 residues. The V gene lost 7 bases and the J gene lost 4 bases, with 14 bases spanning the gap. The DNA for the CDR3 is TGTGCCAGCACCCCCATTGCGGGATACAATGAGCAGTTCTTC. Amino acid sequence: CASTPIAGYNEQFF.

This clonotype occurred a few times. The V call is TRBV24-1, the J call TRBJ2-2; D ambiguous. Germline CDR1 reads KGHDR; CDR2 reads SFDVKD. The CDR3 runs 18 residues. V was cut by 3 bases and J by 1 base, with 17 bases left in between. CDR3: CATSDPRTNLRNTGELFF. CDR3 bases: TGTGCCACCAGTGATCCGCGGACCAATCTACGGAACACCGGGGAGCTGTTTTTT.

The chain uses TRBV20-1 and TRBJ1-3, with D uncertain. CDR3 length: 13 amino acids. The V gene's germline CDR1 is DFQATT and CDR2 SNEGSKA (reference sequence). The V and J ends lost 2 bases and 4 bases respectively, with 9 bases between them. This chain's CDR3 is CSARRGPGNTIYF. As DNA, the CDR3 is TGCAGTGCTAGACGGGGTCCGGGAAACACCATATATTTT.

The chain is built from TRBV7-2 and TRBJ2-2, with D tentatively TRBD2 (5 bases). The CDR3 is made up of 17 amino acids. V was clipped by 6 bases and J by 3 bases, with 20 bases between them. Germline loops: CDR1 SGHTA, CDR2 FQGNSA. CDR3: CASRAGPSAYYTGELFF. The CDR3 region has the DNA TGTGCCAGCAGGGCGGGCCCATCCGCGTATTACACCGGGGAGCTGTTTTTT.

In this sample, this clonotype turned up a few times. The CDR3 loop is CSARDLRAAYGYTF. In DNA, the CDR3 is TGCAGTGCTAGAGATCTACGGGCAGCCTACGGCTACACCTTC. The V gene is TRBV20-1, the J gene TRBJ1-2; D unclear. Trimming shortened V by 0 bases and J by 8 bases, and 16 bases separated the two germline ends. Germline CDR1 reads DFQATT; CDR2 reads SNEGSKA (reference sequence). CDR3 length: 14 amino acids.